These 10 T cell receptor beta chains originate from one sample sequenced in a study of beta chain features in type 1 diabetes (dated by TCRdb to the late 2010s). No cognate antigen is known for these TCRs. Findings and caveats that apply to the study as a whole: In all four CD4+ subsets, TCRB CDR3 length was moderately but significantly shorter in type 1 diabetes patients.

The library was prepared using the immunoSEQ multiplex PCR assay. The entire amount of isolated RNA was reverse transcribed using the High Capacity cDNA Reverse Transcription Kit, so the sequenced TCRB transcripts were expressed ones. TCRdb re-hosts the immuneACCESS table, in-frame sequences only. Its copies lack some clones; in the studies checked, an unresolved V gene accounts for under half of them, and the cause for the rest is not known. In this sample the table shows about 190,000 clones, approximately 7.8% of which occur a single time. Of the sample, roughly 1% falls within the top ten clones. The specimen was central memory CD4+ T cells from blood. Every receptor here comes from a woman aged 40 to 50 with type 1 diabetes.

This clone was seen a few times. This sequence joins TRBV14 and TRBJ2-7; D is unresolved. The V end lost 2 bases, the J end lost 6 bases, and 17 bases lay between the germline ends. The CDR3 sequence is 15 residues long. Germline CDR1 reads SGHDN; CDR2 reads FVKESK. The CDR3 region has the DNA TGTGCCAGCAGCCAATACCTATTACCTAGAGGCGAGCAGTACTTC. This encodes CASSQYLLPRGEQYF.

This clone was observed a single time. The chain uses TRBV7-9 and TRBJ1-2; 9 nucleotides match TRBD1. V lost 5 bases, J lost 6 bases, and 4 bases stayed unmatched. The CDR3 contains 13 residues. Germline V CDR1 and CDR2: SEHNR, FQNEAQ (reference sequence). The CDR3 spells CASSLWDRDGYTF. In DNA, the CDR3 is TGTGCCAGCAGCCTATGGGACAGGGATGGCTACACCTTC.

This clone has a handful of counts. J is TRBJ2-3 and V is TRBV21-1; the D segment call TRBD2 is taken from the table without a DNA check. TRBV21-1 is reported as a pseudogene. The CDR3 is made up of 19 amino acids. CDR3 nucleotide sequence: TGTGCCAGCAGCAAAAGCAGTGAGGAGGGACTATTTCGCACAGATACGCAGTATTTT. As protein: CASSKSSEEGLFRTDTQYF.

This clone was recorded at least ten times. The chain uses TRBV7-2 and TRBJ2-3, with a tentative D call TRBD2 (5 bases). V was shortened by 3 bases and J by 2 bases, with 12 bases between the two germline ends. The CDR3 extends over 15 amino acids. Germline V gene sequence: CDR1 SGHTA, CDR2 FQGNSA. Here the CDR3 DNA reads TGTGCCAGCAGCTTCCAGAGCGGTTACACAGATACGCAGTATTTT. Translation gives CASSFQSGYTDTQYF.

This clone has just a few counts. The rearrangement joins TRBV15 to TRBJ1-5, with 9 bases aligning to TRBD1. Germline loops: CDR1 LNHNV, CDR2 YYDKDF (reference sequence). J lost 7 bases, V lost 5 bases, and 9 bases had no gene match. This CDR3 is 15 amino acids long. DNA for the CDR3: TGTGCCACCAGCCCCCCGATAGACAGGGGGCAGCCCCAGCATTTT. Protein sequence: CATSPPIDRGQPQHF.

This clone appeared a few times. The rearrangement links TRBV27 to TRBJ2-5; no firm D call. V was cut by 5 bases and J by 7 bases, with 23 bases left in between. The CDR3 sequence is 16 residues long. Germline CDR1 and CDR2: MNHEY and SMNVEV (reference sequence). The CDR3 protein is CASSRTALQRAGTQYF. The CDR3 bases are TGTGCCAGCAGTAGAACCGCCCTGCAAAGAGCCGGGACCCAGTACTTC.

The chain couples TRBV7-9 to TRBJ2-5; D remains unclear. The germline gives CDR1 SEHNR, CDR2 FQNEAQ (reference sequence). This CDR3 is built from 11 residues. V was trimmed by 8 bases and J by 4 bases, leaving 8 bases between them. CDR3 bases: TGTGCCAGCGCGTCAGGAGAGACCCAGTACTTC. This encodes CASASGETQYF.

This sequence joins TRBV7-2 and TRBJ2-7; TRBD2 is a possible D gene (7 bases). This CDR3 is 15 amino acids long. The germline gives CDR1 SGHTA, CDR2 FQGNSA. V was cut by 2 bases and J by 4 bases, with 15 bases left in between. CDR3 sequence (DNA): TGTGCCAGCAGCTTAACGGGGGGCCCAGAGTACGAGCAGTACTTC. Translating it yields CASSLTGGPEYEQYF.

V and J are TRBV18 and TRBJ1-1; D uncertain. The CDR3 is 13 amino acids. CDR1 is KGHSH and CDR2 is LQKENI in the germline V gene. The ends were cut back, 2 bases at V and 3 bases at J, with 7 bases in the middle. CDR3 region: CASSPGSDTEAFF. Here the CDR3 DNA reads TGTGCCAGCTCACCAGGGAGCGACACTGAAGCTTTCTTT.

The genes are TRBV7-2 and TRBJ2-1; 7 bases align to TRBD2. The CDR3 extends over 15 amino acids. The V gene's germline CDR1 is SGHTA and CDR2 FQGNSA. The ends lost 4 bases at V and 7 bases at J; junction bases unmatched: 10. In nucleotides, the CDR3 is TGTGCCAGCAGCTCGTTTGGCGGGAGTTGGAATGAGCAGTTCTTC. This gives the protein CASSSFGGSWNEQFF.